These T cell receptor beta chains were read from a single sample in a study of cytomegalovirus exposure and HLA in healthy donors. TCRdb keeps only in-frame clones here, not all; method: immunoSEQ multiplex PCR. The table records some 70,000 clones, roughly 96% of them present only once. The sequenced sample was PBMCs. Every receptor here comes from a man in his late teens or twenties in good health and CMV-seronegative. Each CDR3 is given with its conserved first and last residue. A D gene is named only where the DNA matches it firmly. Clone size is given for some rows only: seen once, a few or many times, or a class if the clone is expanded.

CDR3: CASSLLGTVKEEKLFF
DNA: TGTGCCAGCAGCTTACTTGGGACAGTCAAAGAAGAAAAACTGTTTTTT
D: TRBD1
V: TRBV7-9
size: .
J: TRBJ1-4

CDR3: CASSTTSGRASGNEQFF
DNA: TGTGCCAGCAGCACGACTAGCGGGAGGGCCTCGGGCAATGAGCAGTTCTTC
D: TRBD2
V: TRBV11-2
size: .
J: TRBJ2-1

CDR3: CASSSTLDEQYF
DNA: TGTGCCAGCAGCTCGACACTCGACGAGCAGTACTTC
D: .
V: TRBV7-3
size: .
J: TRBJ2-7

CDR3: CATGQSSYNSPLHF
DNA: TGTGCCACCGGACAGAGCTCCTATAATTCACCCCTCCACTTT
D: .
V: TRBV15
size: .
J: TRBJ1-6

CDR3: CASSMRLAGVYTGELFF
DNA: TGTGCCAGTAGTATGAGACTAGCGGGAGTTTACACCGGGGAGCTGTTTTTT
D: TRBD2
V: TRBV19
size: once
J: TRBJ2-2

CDR3: CASSAGTDPGNTIYF
DNA: TGCGCCAGCAGCGCCGGGACAGATCCTGGAAACACCATATATTTT
D: TRBD1
V: TRBV5-1
size: .
J: TRBJ1-3

CDR3: CASSTRETQYF
DNA: TGTGCCAGCAGTACGCGAGAGACCCAGTACTTC
D: .
V: TRBV2
size: .
J: TRBJ2-5

CDR3: CASREETGGMNTEAFF
DNA: TGTGCCAGCAGAGAGGAAACGGGAGGTATGAACACTGAAGCTTTCTTT
D: .
V: TRBV7-9
size: .
J: TRBJ1-1

CDR3: CASSPGLDTEAFF
DNA: TGCGCCAGCAGCCCAGGGTTGGACACTGAAGCTTTCTTT
D: .
V: TRBV5-1
size: .
J: TRBJ1-1

CDR3: CASSLIPGQNTGELFF
DNA: TGTGCCAGCAGCTTAATTCCGGGACAGAACACCGGGGAGCTGTTTTTT
D: .
V: TRBV11-2
size: .
J: TRBJ2-2

CDR3: CASRPTGGRNYEQYF
DNA: TGTGCCAGCAGACCCACAGGGGGAAGGAACTACGAGCAGTACTTC
D: TRBD1
V: TRBV28
size: .
J: TRBJ2-7

CDR3: CASSVGRQGRETQYF
DNA: TGTGCCAGCAGCGTAGGTAGGCAGGGCAGGGAGACCCAGTACTTC
D: .
V: TRBV9
size: .
J: TRBJ2-5

CDR3: CASRGTLGAGDTQYF
DNA: TGTGCCAGCCGGGGGACTCTCGGAGCGGGAGATACGCAGTATTTT
D: .
V: TRBV2
size: .
J: TRBJ2-3

CDR3: CASSLFRDTEAFF
DNA: TGTGCCAGCAGTTTATTCAGGGACACTGAAGCTTTCTTT
D: .
V: TRBV27
size: .
J: TRBJ1-1

CDR3: CASSLGQNTGELFF
DNA: TGTGCCAGCAGCTTGGGACAGAACACCGGGGAGCTGTTTTTT
D: .
V: TRBV7-2
size: .
J: TRBJ2-2

CDR3: CASSIRSISNEQFF
DNA: TGTGCCAGTAGTATTCGTAGTATTAGTAATGAGCAGTTCTTC
D: .
V: TRBV19
size: .
J: TRBJ2-1

CDR3: CASNRDGTGNTIYF
DNA: TGTGCCAGCAACAGGGACGGTACTGGAAACACCATATATTTT
D: .
V: TRBV28
size: .
J: TRBJ1-3

CDR3: CASTIGQGGAEAFF
DNA: TGTGCCAGCACCATCGGACAGGGGGGCGCTGAAGCTTTCTTT
D: TRBD1
V: TRBV2
size: .
J: TRBJ1-1

CDR3: CASSPGGNNQPQHF
DNA: TGTGCCAGCTCACCGGGGGGAAACAATCAGCCCCAGCATTTT
D: .
V: TRBV18
size: once
J: TRBJ1-5

CDR3: CASSPGQSRSYEQYF
DNA: TGCGCCAGCAGCCCAGGACAGTCGAGGTCCTACGAGCAGTACTTC
D: .
V: TRBV10-1
size: .
J: TRBJ2-7

CDR3: CASSLEDRGSMYF
DNA: TGTGCCAGCAGTTTAGAGGACAGGGGAAGCATGTACTTC
D: TRBD1
V: TRBV6-6
size: once
J: TRBJ2-7

CDR3: CASSDTGGTGELFF
DNA: TGTGCCAGCAGTGATACAGGGGGTACCGGGGAGCTGTTTTTT
D: TRBD1
V: TRBV9
size: .
J: TRBJ2-2

CDR3: CASSIGGGYTF
DNA: TGTGCCAGTAGTATAGGCGGGGGCTACACCTTC
D: .
V: TRBV19
size: .
J: TRBJ1-2

CDR3: CASSIGRAGNNEQFF
DNA: TGTGCCAGTAGTATAGGCAGGGCGGGAAACAATGAGCAGTTCTTC
D: .
V: TRBV19
size: .
J: TRBJ2-1

CDR3: CASSLDRQDSNYGYTF
DNA: TGTGCCAGCAGCTTAGACCGACAGGATTCTAACTATGGCTACACCTTC
D: .
V: TRBV7-8
size: few
J: TRBJ1-2

CDR3: CASSYSRGLLTDEQYF
DNA: TGTGCCAGCAGTTACTCCAGGGGGCTCCTGACCGACGAGCAGTACTTC
D: TRBD1
V: TRBV28
size: .
J: TRBJ2-7

CDR3: CASSSLSEGMNTEAFF
DNA: TGTGCCAGCAGCAGCTTATCGGAGGGGATGAACACTGAAGCTTTCTTT
D: .
V: TRBV7-9
size: .
J: TRBJ1-1

CDR3: CASSFPPGTSGRNEQFF
DNA: TGTGCCAGCAGCTTTCCGCCTGGGACTAGCGGGAGGAATGAGCAGTTCTTC
D: TRBD2
V: TRBV5-4
size: .
J: TRBJ2-1

CDR3: CASSRGDPGNTIYF
DNA: TGTGCTAGCAGCCGGGGGGACCCCGGAAACACCATATATTTT
D: .
V: TRBV7-7
size: .
J: TRBJ1-3

CDR3: CASRGTEPTF
DNA: TGTGCCAGCAGGGGGACAGAACCTACTTTT
D: TRBD1
V: TRBV2
size: .
J: TRBJ1-1

CDR3: CAISDLGQLARETQYF
DNA: TGTGCCATCAGTGATCTGGGGCAACTAGCTCGGGAGACCCAGTACTTC
D: .
V: TRBV10-3
size: .
J: TRBJ2-5

CDR3: CASSVRLAGYNEQFF
DNA: TGTGCCAGCAGCGTGAGACTAGCGGGGTACAATGAGCAGTTCTTC
D: TRBD2
V: TRBV9
size: .
J: TRBJ2-1

CDR3: CATGNYNEQFF
DNA: TGTGCCACAGGCAACTACAATGAGCAGTTCTTC
D: .
V: TRBV6-1
size: .
J: TRBJ2-1

CDR3: CASRLGQGNTEAFF
DNA: TGTGCCAGCAGACTAGGACAGGGTAACACTGAAGCTTTCTTT
D: TRBD1
V: TRBV6-5
size: .
J: TRBJ1-1

CDR3: CASSQAVGNNQPQHF
DNA: TGTGCCAGCAGTCAAGCGGTGGGTAATAATCAGCCCCAGCATTTT
D: .
V: TRBV7-8
size: once
J: TRBJ1-5

CDR3: CASSRPGEGNYGYTF
DNA: TGCGCCAGCAGCCGTCCCGGGGAAGGTAACTATGGCTACACCTTC
D: .
V: TRBV5-1
size: .
J: TRBJ1-2

CDR3: CASSPRPDSAYGYTF
DNA: TGTGCCAGCAGCCCTAGACCCGACAGCGCCTATGGCTACACCTTC
D: .
V: TRBV6-5
size: .
J: TRBJ1-2

CDR3: CASRGGTEAFF
DNA: TGTGCCAGCAGGGGCGGGACTGAAGCTTTCTTT
D: .
V: TRBV2
size: .
J: TRBJ1-1

CDR3: CASSGDSSYNSPLHF
DNA: TGTGCCAGCAGTGGGGACAGCTCCTATAATTCACCCCTCCACTTT
D: TRBD1
V: TRBV2
size: .
J: TRBJ1-6

CDR3: CASRTQGDTEAFF
DNA: TGTGCCAGCAGAACCCAGGGGGACACTGAAGCTTTCTTT
D: TRBD1
V: TRBV6-5
size: .
J: TRBJ1-1